The clone carrying this T cell receptor beta chain was seen a handful of times. The antigen is unknown. The data are from a study of CD8+ T cells in alopecia areata. The wider study: Treatment of the treated patients consisted of oral tofacitinib, 5 to 10 mg twice daily. Study-level results: Scalp sequencing captures resident alphabeta T cells of normal skin too.

It was from PBMCs that CD4+ and CD8+ T cells were sorted. Extraction of RNA preceded its reverse transcription into cDNA, which served as the sequencing template. Profiled with immunoSEQ multiplex PCR; TCRdb holds only in-frame clones, not every one. Here the sample spans about 130,000 clones, roughly 54% being singletons. Germline V gene lookup returns CDR1 SGHDN and CDR2 FVKESK. With V trimmed by 4 bases and J by 4 bases, 6 bases remained unmatched. The CDR3 spans 15 residues. The input for sequencing was CD4+ T cells sorted from blood, taken at week 0. The chain has TRBV14 and TRBJ2-3; 9 positions agree with TRBD2. The clonotype originates from a human donor with alopecia areata. The CDR3 nucleotides are TGTGCCAGCAGCCCACTGATAGCGGGAGCAGATACGCAGTATTTT. It encodes CASSPLIAGADTQYF.